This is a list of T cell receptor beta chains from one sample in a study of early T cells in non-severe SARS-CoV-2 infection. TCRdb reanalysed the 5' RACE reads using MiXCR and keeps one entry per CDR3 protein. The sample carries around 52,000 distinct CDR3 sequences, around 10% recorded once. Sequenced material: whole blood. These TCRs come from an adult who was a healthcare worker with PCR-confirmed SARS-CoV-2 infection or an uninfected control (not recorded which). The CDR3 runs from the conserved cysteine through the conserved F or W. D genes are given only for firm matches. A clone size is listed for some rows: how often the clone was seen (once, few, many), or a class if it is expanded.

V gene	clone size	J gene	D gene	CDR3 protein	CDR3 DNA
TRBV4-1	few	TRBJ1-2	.	CASSQEPVILNYGYTF	TGCGCCAGCAGCCAAGAACCGGTGATCCTTAACTATGGCTACACCTTC
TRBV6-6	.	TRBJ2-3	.	CASRGTDNTDTQYF	TGTGCCAGCAGAGGGACCGACAATACAGATACGCAGTATTTT
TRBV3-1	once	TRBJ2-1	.	CASSRDGKSFYNEQFF	TGTGCCAGCAGCCGGGACGGTAAAAGTTTCTACAATGAGCAGTTCTTC
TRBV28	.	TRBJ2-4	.	CATSRGHIQYF	TGTGCCACCTCCCGGGGCCACATTCAGTACTTC
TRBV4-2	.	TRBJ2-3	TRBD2	CASSLGLAGLTDTQYF	TGTGCCAGCAGCCTTGGACTAGCGGGATTGACAGATACGCAGTATTTT
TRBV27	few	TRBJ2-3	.	CASSLMGTFTDTQYF	TGTGCCAGCAGTTTAATGGGTACTTTCACAGATACGCAGTATTTT
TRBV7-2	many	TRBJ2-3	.	CASSLVISDTQYF	TGTGCCAGCAGCTTAGTTATTTCAGATACGCAGTATTTT
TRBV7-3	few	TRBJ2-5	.	CASSLSSLETQYF	TGTGCCAGCAGCTTAAGTTCTTTAGAGACCCAGTACTTC
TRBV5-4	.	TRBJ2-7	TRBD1	CASSRRPTGGSYEQYF	TGTGCCAGCAGCCGACGCCCGACAGGGGGCTCCTACGAGCAGTACTTC
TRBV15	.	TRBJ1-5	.	CATSIAAAGNQPQHF	TGTGCCACCAGCATCGCAGCAGCTGGCAATCAGCCCCAGCATTTT
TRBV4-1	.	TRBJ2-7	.	CASSQVAAGPYEQYF	TGCGCCAGCAGCCAAGTAGCGGCGGGCCCCTACGAGCAGTACTTC
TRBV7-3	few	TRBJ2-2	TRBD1	CASSLRGGASGELFF	TGTGCCAGCAGCTTACGAGGGGGCGCCTCCGGGGAGCTGTTTTTT
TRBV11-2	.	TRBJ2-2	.	CASSYDTGELFF	TGTGCCAGCAGCTACGACACCGGGGAGCTGTTTTTT
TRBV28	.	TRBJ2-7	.	CASSQQGISSYEQYF	TGTGCCAGCAGTCAACAGGGAATTAGCTCCTACGAGCAGTACTTC
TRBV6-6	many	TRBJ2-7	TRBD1	CAATGVEGNYEQYF	TGTGCCGCCACAGGGGTTGAGGGAAACTACGAGCAGTACTTC
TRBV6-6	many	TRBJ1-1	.	CASFVAGTEAFF	TGTGCCAGCTTCGTGGCGGGGACTGAAGCTTTCTTT
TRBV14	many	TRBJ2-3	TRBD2	CASSRGGADTQYF	TGTGCCAGCAGCAGGGGAGGGGCGGATACGCAGTATTTT
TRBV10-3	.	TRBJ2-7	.	CAISERKGTGEQYF	TGTGCCATCAGTGAAAGGAAAGGGACGGGCGAGCAGTACTTC
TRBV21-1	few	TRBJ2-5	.	CASSRGLAGGPYSETQYF	TGTGCCAGCAGCCGAGGCCTAGCGGGAGGGCCGTATTCTGAGACCCAGTACTTC
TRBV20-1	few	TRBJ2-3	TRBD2	CSEARAGSTDTQYF	TGCAGTGAAGCCCGAGCGGGATCCACAGATACGCAGTATTTT
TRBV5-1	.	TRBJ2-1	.	CASSLDGGSYNEQFF	TGCGCCAGCAGCTTGGACGGCGGCTCCTACAATGAGCAGTTCTTC
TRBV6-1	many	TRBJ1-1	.	CASSLTGYTEAFF	TGTGCCAGCAGTCTCACAGGGTACACTGAAGCTTTCTTT
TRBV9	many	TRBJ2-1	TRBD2	CASSVGVPELGGEQFF	TGTGCCAGCAGCGTAGGGGTCCCCGAACTCGGGGGGGAGCAGTTCTTC
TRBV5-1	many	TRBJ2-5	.	CASSSQDFQETQYF	TGCGCCAGCAGCTCCCAAGACTTCCAAGAGACCCAGTACTTC
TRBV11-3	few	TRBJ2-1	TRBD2	CASSQLTSGRNEQFF	TGTGCCAGCAGCCAATTGACTAGCGGGAGAAATGAGCAGTTCTTC
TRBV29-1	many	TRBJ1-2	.	CSGVQGDYGYTF	TGCAGCGGTGTCCAGGGTGACTATGGCTACACCTTC
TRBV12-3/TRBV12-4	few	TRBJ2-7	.	CASSLGTAAYEQYF	TGTGCCAGCAGTTTGGGCACTGCAGCGTACGAGCAGTACTTC
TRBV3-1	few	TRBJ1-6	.	CASSQGLDPPLHF	TGTGCCAGCAGCCAAGGACTTGATCCACCCCTCCACTTT
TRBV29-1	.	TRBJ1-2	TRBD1	CSVDPGTGPYGYTF	TGCAGCGTGGACCCCGGGACAGGCCCCTATGGCTACACCTTC
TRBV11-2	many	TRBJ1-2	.	CASSFVQNGYTF	TGTGCCAGCAGCTTCGTACAGAATGGCTACACCTTC
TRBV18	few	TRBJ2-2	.	CASSPRQENTGELFF	TGTGCCAGCTCACCAAGACAGGAGAACACCGGGGAGCTGTTTTTT